The clone carrying this TCR beta chain showed up many times. This record comes from a study of tumor and adjacent non-tumor tissue in lung cancer. The junction had 6 bases not matched to a gene; V was cut back by 10 bases and J by 3 bases. Germline V gene sequence: CDR1 ENHRY, CDR2 SYGVKD. CDR3 length equals 13 residues. This sample's RNA came from whole unsorted tissue. Newly diagnosed lung cancer patients had thoracic surgery in China, August–late 2014, without prior chemotherapy. A modified ARM-PCR protocol with three rounds of nested PCR amplified TCRbeta. MiXCR, applied by TCRdb to the multiplex PCR reads, yields one record per CDR3 protein. The sample lists under 140,000 distinct CDR3 sequences, 84% occurring once.

The source is a man aged 65-85 years with non-small cell lung cancer. The chain couples TRBV10-3 to TRBJ2-3, with TRBD1 identical over 8 bases. Sequencing used lung tumor tissue. The CDR3 spells CATTGQETDTQYF. The CDR3 DNA is TGTGCCACCACGGGACAGGAGACAGATACGCAGTATTTT.